The 7 T cell receptor beta chains reported below all come from one sample, sequenced in a study of T cell responses to AZD1222 COVID-19 vaccine. TCRdb's table, derived via immunoSEQ multiplex PCR, lists solely in-frame clones and lacks some. The sample lists fewer than 90,000 clones, over 75% occurring once. The specimen was peripheral blood, collected 28 days after the second AZD1222 dose. These receptors all come from an adult who received the AZD1222 COVID-19 vaccine.

This clone occurred once. The chain joins TRBV11-2 to TRBJ1-5; perhaps TRBD1 as D (6 bases). Trimming shortened V by 0 bases and J by 3 bases, and 9 bases separated the two germline ends. The CDR3 spans 15 residues. Germline values: CDR1 SGHAT, CDR2 FQNNGV. For the CDR3, the DNA is TGTGCCAGCAGCTTAGATGGGGGGCCCAATCAGCCCCAGCATTTT. This codes for CASSLDGGPNQPQHF.

This clone was seen only once. This chain links TRBV9 with TRBJ2-5, with D perhaps TRBD1 (6 bases). Germline CDR1 is SGDLS and CDR2 is YYNGEE. The CDR3 loop spans 15 amino acids. V lost 0 bases and J lost 2, with 11 bases in between. CDR3 in DNA: TGTGCCAGCAGCGTAGCTAAGGGACAACAAGAGACCCAGTACTTC. This translates into CASSVAKGQQETQYF. Full variable domain (remainder filled in from reference TRBV9 and TRBJ2-5): DSGVTQTPKHLITATGQRVTLRCSPRSGDLSVYWYQQSLDQGLQFLIQYYNGEERAKGNILERFSAQQFPDLHSELNLSSLELGDSALYFCASSVAKGQQETQYFGPGTRLLVL.

The V and J genes are TRBV12-3 or TRBV12-4 and TRBJ1-1; D is uncertain. With 3 bases removed from V and 5 bases from J, the gap between germline ends came to 10 bases. The CDR3 length is 13 residues. The CDR3 protein is CASSFALGTEAFF. The CDR3 region has the DNA TGTGCCAGCAGTTTCGCCCTTGGAACTGAAGCTTTCTTT.

The chain uses TRBV15 and TRBJ1-5; TRBD1 might be the D (6 bases). V lost 0 bases to trimming and J lost 6 bases, with 9 bases between them. Germline V CDR1 and CDR2: LNHNV, YYDKDF (reference sequence). The CDR3 has 14 residues. In DNA form, the CDR3 reads TGTGCCACCAGCAGAGATATAGGGGGTCAGCCCCAGCATTTT. Its protein product is CATSRDIGGQPQHF.

The chain links TRBV2 to TRBJ2-1; TRBD2 agrees at 9 bases. CDR3 length: 15 residues. The germline V gene has CDR1 SNHLY and CDR2 FYNNEI. Germline trimming cut 2 bases from V and 7 bases from J; bases unmatched to any gene: 6. In nucleotides, the CDR3 is TGTGCCAGCAGTGAAAGGGCGGGGGGGAAGAATGAGCAGTTCTTC. Translation gives CASSERAGGKNEQFF.

The chain uses TRBV7-6 and TRBJ2-1; D is perhaps TRBD1 (5 bases). The CDR3 is made up of 14 amino acids. V was cut by 5 bases and J by 12 bases, with 20 bases left in between. Germline V gene lookup returns CDR1 SGHVS and CDR2 FNYEAQ. CDR3 in DNA: TGTGCCAGCAGCCCTTCGACAGTACAAATGACGCAGTTCTTC. Translating it yields CASSPSTVQMTQFF.

This chain links TRBV9 with TRBJ2-1; 12 bases align to TRBD2. The junction had 5 bases not matched to a gene; V was cut back by 4 bases and J by 0 bases. The CDR3 has 17 residues. The germline V gene encodes CDR1 SGDLS and CDR2 YYNGEE. CDR3 nucleotides: TGTGCCAGCAGCTCGGGACTAGCGGGCAGCTCCTACAATGAGCAGTTCTTC. This codes for CASSSGLAGSSYNEQFF.